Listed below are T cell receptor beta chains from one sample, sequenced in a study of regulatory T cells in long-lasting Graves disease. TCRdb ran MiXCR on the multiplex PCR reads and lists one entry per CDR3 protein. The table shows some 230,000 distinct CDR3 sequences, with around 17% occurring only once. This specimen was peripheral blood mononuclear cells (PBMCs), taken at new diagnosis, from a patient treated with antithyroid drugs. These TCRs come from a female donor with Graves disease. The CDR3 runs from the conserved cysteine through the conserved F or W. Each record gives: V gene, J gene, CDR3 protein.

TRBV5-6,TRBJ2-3,CASSDLVASGISDTQYF
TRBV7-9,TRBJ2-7,CASSLEEAISYEQYF
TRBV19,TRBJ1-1,CASSYRTMNTEAFF
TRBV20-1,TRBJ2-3,CSARAGLDTQYF
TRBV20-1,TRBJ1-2,CSATDVLKYGYTF
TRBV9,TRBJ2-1,CASSASSSSYNEQFF
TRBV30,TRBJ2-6,CAWGLAGSGANVLTF
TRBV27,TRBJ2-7,CASRTPGRGPIYEQYF
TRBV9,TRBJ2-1,CASSAWVAGVNNEQFF
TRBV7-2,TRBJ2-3,CASSFSGTSYTQYF
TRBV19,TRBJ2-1,CASSTFGQGSSYNEQFF
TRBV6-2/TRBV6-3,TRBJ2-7,CASSGADRGTYEQYF
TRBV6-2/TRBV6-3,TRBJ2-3,CASKVAGVSADTQYF
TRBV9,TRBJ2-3,CASSVEGGSTDTQYF
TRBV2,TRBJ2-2,CASISGLTFANTGELFF
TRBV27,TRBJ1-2,CASSVRGANYGYTF
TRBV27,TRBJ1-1,CASSPRGQGNTEAFF
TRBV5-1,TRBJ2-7,CASSLSSRNEQYF
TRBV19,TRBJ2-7,CANLRDRGVEQYF
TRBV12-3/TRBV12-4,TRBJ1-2,CASSLEGAYGYTF
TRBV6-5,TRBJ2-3,CASSLGPVSTDTQYF
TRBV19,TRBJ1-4,CASSPRQGSATNEKLFF
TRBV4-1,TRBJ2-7,CASSQVLAGVEEQYF
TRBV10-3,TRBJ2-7,CAISEAGVRYEQYF
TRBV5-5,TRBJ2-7,CASTPRGDSYEQYF
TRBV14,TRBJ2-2,CASSQVAGGDTGELFF
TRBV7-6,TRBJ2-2,CASSLSPAGELFF
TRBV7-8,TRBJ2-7,CASSFHGSYEQYF
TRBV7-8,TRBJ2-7,CASSPRGTSGSSYEQYF
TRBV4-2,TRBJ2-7,CASSQDLSRGRYEQYF
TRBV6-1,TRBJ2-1,CASRGQGGDEQFF
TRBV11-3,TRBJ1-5,CASSLDGAQPQHF
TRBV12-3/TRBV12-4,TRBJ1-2,CASSLFSYGYTF
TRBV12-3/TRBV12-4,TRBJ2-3,CASRPSGSSDTQYF
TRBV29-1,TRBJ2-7,CSVTGLPSYEQYF
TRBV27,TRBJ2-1,CARQLYHEQFF
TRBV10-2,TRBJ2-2,CASTLGGPYTGELFF
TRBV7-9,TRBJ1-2,CASSREGGNYGYTF
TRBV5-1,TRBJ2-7,CASSGVGLGLYEQYF
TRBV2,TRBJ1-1,CASSATFSGGGAFYTEAFF
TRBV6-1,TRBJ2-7,CASRGLAGPYEQYF
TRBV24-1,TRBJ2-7,CATFPLRWALYEQYF
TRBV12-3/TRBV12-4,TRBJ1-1,CASTGTGARETEAFF
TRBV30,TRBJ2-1,CAWKAGGGPYNEQFF
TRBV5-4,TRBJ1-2,CASSPDRAYYGYTF
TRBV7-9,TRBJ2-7,CASSFAGDSYEQYF
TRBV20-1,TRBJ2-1,CSATTTSGSYNEQFF
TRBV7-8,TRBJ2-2,CASSPSGPGGELFF